A selection of T cell receptor beta chains follows, all from one sample in a study of blood T cell repertoires in COVID-19. Assay used: immunoSEQ multiplex PCR; TCRdb lists only in-frame clones, some missing. The table includes 240,000 or so clones, roughly 86% detected once. Sequenced input: PBMCs or T cells enriched from blood (not recorded which). The receptor set was obtained from a woman in her forties with acute COVID-19. Both conserved end residues are part of each CDR3. Fields, in order: V gene, clone size, J gene, D gene, CDR3 DNA, CDR3 protein. The D gene is left open where the match is weak. Size tells how often a clone was seen (once, few, many) or the class of an expanded clone, and some rows leave it out.

>TRBV18|-|TRBJ2-7|-
TGTGCCAGCTCACCACGGGAGACGATCTACGAGCAGTACTTC
CASSPRETIYEQYF
>TRBV21-1|-|TRBJ2-7|-
TGTGCCAGCAGCCTACGTACCTACGAGCAGTACTTC
CASSLRTYEQYF
>TRBV2|many|TRBJ1-5|-
TGTGCCAGCAGTGAAGCGGCGGCAGGACATAGCAATCAGCCCCAGCATTTT
CASSEAAAGHSNQPQHF
>TRBV10-2|-|TRBJ1-6|-
TGCGCCAGCAGTGAGTTCCAATCACCCCTCCACTTT
CASSEFQSPLHF
>TRBV5-1|-|TRBJ2-3|-
TGCGCCAGCAGCTTAGGGGGTAACACAGATACGCAGTATTTT
CASSLGGNTDTQYF
>TRBV9|-|TRBJ2-1|-
TGTGCCAGCAGCCCTAACGCCATCGGTGAGCAGTTCTTC
CASSPNAIGEQFF
>TRBV5-1|once|TRBJ2-7|TRBD2
TGCGCCAGCAGCTCCAATATACGGACTAGCGTTAGCGAGCAGTACTTC
CASSSNIRTSVSEQYF
>TRBV6-5|-|TRBJ1-3|-
TGTGCCAGCAGTCCTCAGGGGAACACCATATATTTT
CASSPQGNTIYF
>TRBV11-2|few|TRBJ2-7|-
TGTGCCAGCAGCCCCGACGGGGGAGCCAACGAGCAGTACTTC
CASSPDGGANEQYF
>TRBV25-1|-|TRBJ2-3|TRBD2
TGTGCCAGCAGGGGACTAGCGGGAGGGTTAGTAGATACGCAGTATTTT
CASRGLAGGLVDTQYF
>TRBV6-1|once|TRBJ2-7|TRBD1
TGTGCCAGCAGTGGGACCGGGACAGGTCTCAATTACGAGCAGTACTTC
CASSGTGTGLNYEQYF
>TRBV7-9|once|TRBJ1-5|-
TGTGCCAGCAGCTTTCAGGGTGGAGACAATCAGCCCCAGCATTTT
CASSFQGGDNQPQHF
>TRBV5-1|once|TRBJ2-3|-
TGCGCCAGCAGCCACGTGGTTCAGGGGATAGACACTAATACGCAGTATTTT
CASSHVVQGIDTNTQYF
>TRBV20-1|-|TRBJ2-7|TRBD2
TGCAGTGCTAGTTGTACTAGCGGGAGTACCCCCCCCCAGCAGTACTTC
CSASCTSGSTPPQQYF
>TRBV2|-|TRBJ1-6|TRBD1
TGTGCCAGCAGTGAACCCGGGACAGGCGCACCCCTCCACTTT
CASSEPGTGAPLHF
>TRBV9|-|TRBJ2-1|TRBD2
TGTGCCAGCAATCTAGCGGGAGCGGACGAGCAGTTCTTC
CASNLAGADEQFF
>TRBV6-8|few|TRBJ2-1|-
TGTGCCACAGCAGGGGCTAAGCAGTTCTTC
CATAGAKQFF
>TRBV2|-|TRBJ2-2|-
TGTGCCAGCACACAGATGACTAGGGAGCTGTTTTTT
CASTQMTRELFF
>TRBV19|-|TRBJ2-3|TRBD2
TGTGCCAGTAGTTCGAGGACAGGGTTAGGACTAGCGGGAGGTGGTTTTTCAGATACGCAGTATTTT
CASSSRTGLGLAGGGFSDTQYF
>TRBV5-5|-|TRBJ1-6|TRBD1
TGTGCCAGCAGCTTAGAACAGGGGAATGGTTCACCCCTCCACTTT
CASSLEQGNGSPLHF
>TRBV6-5|-|TRBJ1-5|-
TGTGCCAGCAGCCGTCGTACAGAGAATCAGCCCCAGCATTTT
CASSRRTENQPQHF
>TRBV29-1|-|TRBJ2-7|TRBD2
TGCAGCGTGATAGCGGGAGCGGAGGAGCAGTACTTC
CSVIAGAEEQYF
>TRBV11-1|-|TRBJ2-2|-
TGTGCCAGCAGCTTCCGAGCCCCGAACACCGGGGAGCTGTTTTTT
CASSFRAPNTGELFF
>TRBV5-1|-|TRBJ1-2|-
TGCGCCAGCAGCTTGGTTCTGGGGCAGAACTATGGCTACACCTTC
CASSLVLGQNYGYTF
>TRBV25-1|-|TRBJ2-1|TRBD1
TGTGCCAGCAGTGGCCCTGGACAGGGCACGGGCAATGAGCAGTTCTTC
CASSGPGQGTGNEQFF
>TRBV6-1|-|TRBJ1-2|-
TGTGCCAGCAGTGAAGCGAGGAACTATGGCTACACCTTC
CASSEARNYGYTF
>TRBV10-3|-|TRBJ2-7|TRBD2
TGTGCCATCAGTGAGACTAGCGGGACCCACGAGCAGTACTTC
CAISETSGTHEQYF
>TRBV28|few|TRBJ1-2|TRBD1
TGTGCCAGCAGTTTGACAGGGGAGGTGTATGGCTACACCTTC
CASSLTGEVYGYTF
>TRBV18|-|TRBJ1-4|TRBD1
TGTGCCAGCTCACCAAATGGACAGGGTAATGAAAAACTGTTTTTT
CASSPNGQGNEKLFF
>TRBV29-1|once|TRBJ1-2|-
TGCAGCGTCCTCGGACAAGAGGGCTACACCTTC
CSVLGQEGYTF
>TRBV5-1|-|TRBJ2-1|TRBD2
TGCGCCAGCAGCTCCGGTCGAAATCTAGCGGGAGATAGGGCGCAGTTCTTC
CASSSGRNLAGDRAQFF
>TRBV29-1|-|TRBJ1-4|-
TGCAGCGTTGCGGGTCGGGACAATAATGAAAAACTGTTTTTT
CSVAGRDNNEKLFF
>TRBV29-1|-|TRBJ1-1|TRBD1
TGCAGCGTCCAAGGACAGGGATCTTCTGAAGCTTTCTTT
CSVQGQGSSEAFF
>TRBV19|-|TRBJ2-2|TRBD2
TGTGCCAGTAGTATAGATCGGAAAGCGGGAGTGGGCACCGGGGAGCTGTTTTTT
CASSIDRKAGVGTGELFF
>TRBV7-9|-|TRBJ2-5|TRBD1
TGTGCCAGCAGCTTGATTGGGTCGACAGGGAAGGAGACCCAGTACTTC
CASSLIGSTGKETQYF
>TRBV27|-|TRBJ2-5|TRBD1
TGTGCCAGCAGTCGGCGACAGAGGTACAGGGGGCAAGAGACCCAGTACTTC
CASSRRQRYRGQETQYF
>TRBV4-2|-|TRBJ1-2|-
TGTGCCAGCAGCCAAAGTCCGGGACAATCTGGCTACACCTTC
CASSQSPGQSGYTF
>TRBV19|-|TRBJ1-5|TRBD1
TGTGCCAGTAGTATACCCTGGGACAGGAGTGGTAGCAATCAGCCCCAGCATTTT
CASSIPWDRSGSNQPQHF
>TRBV9|-|TRBJ2-3|-
TGTGCCAGCAGCGTAGGGACAGAAAGCACAGATACGCAGTATTTT
CASSVGTESTDTQYF
>TRBV11-2|-|TRBJ2-3|TRBD2
TGTGCCAGCAGCCCCCCGTTAGTAGCGGGACTTAAGACAGCGGATACGCAGTATTTT
CASSPPLVAGLKTADTQYF
>TRBV7-9|-|TRBJ2-6|-
TGTGCCAGCAGCTTGCCCCGAACAGGGCCCGGGGCCAACGTCCTGACTTTC
CASSLPRTGPGANVLTF
>TRBV10-3|-|TRBJ2-3|TRBD2
TGTGCCATCAGTGGGCTAGCGGAGCGCACAGATACGCAGTATTTT
CAISGLAERTDTQYF
>TRBV30|many|TRBJ2-1|-
TGTGCCTGGAGTGTATCCGACAATGAGCAGTTCTTC
CAWSVSDNEQFF
>TRBV25-1|-|TRBJ1-1|-
TGTGCCAGCAGTGAAAACTCCGGTGAAGCTTTCTTT
CASSENSGEAFF
>TRBV5-1|-|TRBJ2-1|TRBD2
TGCGCCAGCAGCTTGGAACTAGCGGAAGACGGACAGTTCTTC
CASSLELAEDGQFF
>TRBV18|once|TRBJ2-7|-
TGTGCCAGCTCACCTCTAAGACAGGGAGGCTACGAGCAGTACTTC
CASSPLRQGGYEQYF
>TRBV19|-|TRBJ2-1|TRBD2
TGTGCCAGTAGTAGGGGGGGGTACAATGAGCAGTTCTTC
CASSRGGYNEQFF
>TRBV25-1|-|TRBJ2-3|-
TGTGCCAGCAGTGACCCAAGACTAGGTGGTCGAGATACGCAGTATTTT
CASSDPRLGGRDTQYF
>TRBV4-1|once|TRBJ2-1|TRBD2
TGCGCCAGCAGCCAAGGGCCCCATAGCGGGAAAGGGGTAGGTGAGCAGTTCTTC
CASSQGPHSGKGVGEQFF
>TRBV3-1/TRBV3-2|-|TRBJ1-5|-
TGTGCCGCGGGGGGGCCGGGACAGCCCCAGCATTTT
CAAGGPGQPQHF
>TRBV19|-|TRBJ1-5|-
TGTGCCAGTAGTCCGAGCCGGGACTCCAATCAGCCCCAGCATTTT
CASSPSRDSNQPQHF
>TRBV7-3|-|TRBJ2-3|TRBD1
TGTGCCAGCAGCTTAACAGGGGGCGCGTCAGATACGCAGTATTTT
CASSLTGGASDTQYF
>TRBV6-5|-|TRBJ2-7|TRBD2
TGTGCCAGCAGGCCTAGCGGAGATTACGAGCAGTACTTC
CASRPSGDYEQYF
>TRBV10-3|-|TRBJ1-2|-
TGTGCCATCAGTGAGGGGACAATTAACTATGGCTACACCTTC
CAISEGTINYGYTF
>TRBV9|-|TRBJ2-3|TRBD1
TGTGCCAGCAGTCTTACAGGGGGTAACACAGATACGCAGTATTTT
CASSLTGGNTDTQYF
>TRBV7-2|-|TRBJ2-1|-
TGTGCCAGCAGCTTCCGGGTCCATTCCGGGCAGTTCTTC
CASSFRVHSGQFF
>TRBV2|-|TRBJ1-2|-
TGTGCCAGCAGTGACGACAGTCCCTATGGCTACACCTTC
CASSDDSPYGYTF